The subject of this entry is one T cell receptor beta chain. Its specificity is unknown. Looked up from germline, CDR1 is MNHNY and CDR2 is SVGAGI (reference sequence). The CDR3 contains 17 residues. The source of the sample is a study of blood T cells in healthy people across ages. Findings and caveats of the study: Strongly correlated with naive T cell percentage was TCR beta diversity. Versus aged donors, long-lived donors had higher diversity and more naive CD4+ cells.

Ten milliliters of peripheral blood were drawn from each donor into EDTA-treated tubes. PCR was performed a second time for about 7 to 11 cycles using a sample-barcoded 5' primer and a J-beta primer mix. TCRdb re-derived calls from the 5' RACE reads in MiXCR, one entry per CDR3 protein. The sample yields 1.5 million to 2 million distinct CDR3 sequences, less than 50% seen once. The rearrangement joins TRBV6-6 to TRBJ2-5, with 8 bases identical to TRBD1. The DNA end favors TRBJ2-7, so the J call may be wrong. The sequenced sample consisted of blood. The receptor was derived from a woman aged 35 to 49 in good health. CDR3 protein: CASSSSSNRGMRGEQYF. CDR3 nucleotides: TGTGCCAGCAGTTCCTCATCCAACAGGGGGATGAGAGGCGAGCAGTACTTC.